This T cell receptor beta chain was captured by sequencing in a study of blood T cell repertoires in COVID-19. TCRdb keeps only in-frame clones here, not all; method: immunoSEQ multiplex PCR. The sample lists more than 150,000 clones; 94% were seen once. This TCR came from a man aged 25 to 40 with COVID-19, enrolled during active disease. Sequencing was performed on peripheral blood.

The CDR3 sequence is CASSFGQGTSSGNTIYF. The CDR3 DNA follows: TGTGCCAGCAGCTTCGGACAGGGAACGAGCTCTGGAAACACCATATATTTT. The V call is TRBV13, the J call TRBJ1-3; TRBD1 matches at 8 bases. The junction had 7 bases not matched to a gene; V was cut back by 3 bases and J by 0 bases. Germline values: CDR1 PRHDT, CDR2 FYEKMQ (reference sequence). The CDR3 sequence is 17 residues long.